This TCR beta chain was retrieved from a study of CD8 T cells in Susac syndrome. Random-hexamer reverse transcription was applied to 0.5 to 1 ug RNA. TCRdb reanalysed the immunoSEQ multiplex PCR reads using MiXCR and keeps one entry per CDR3 protein. This sample has some 120,000 distinct CDR3 sequences, with around 94% found just once. The CDR3 is 12 amino acids. Germline trimming cut 5 bases from V and 5 bases from J; bases unmatched to any gene: 3. Germline V lookup: CDR1 DFQATT, CDR2 SNEGSKA (reference sequence). The sample comprised CD4+ T cells from PBMCs. The V call is TRBV20-1, the J call TRBJ2-5; TRBD2 matches 9 bases. This clonotype was sampled from a human donor with multiple sclerosis. CDR3 sequence: CSAPTSGETQYF. The CDR3 DNA follows: TGCAGTGCTCCTACTAGCGGGGAGACCCAGTACTTC.